These 9 T cell receptor beta chains share one sample of origin, sequenced in a study of cytomegalovirus exposure and HLA in healthy donors. Vbeta (60) and Jbeta (13) primers were used in the PCR. Assay: immunoSEQ multiplex PCR; the TCRdb copy retains only in-frame clones and omits some. The sample has fewer than 250,000 clones; 76% are singletons. Sequenced sample: PBMCs. These receptors all come from a man between 18 and 29 years old in good health and CMV-seronegative.

This clone was detected a few times. The chain uses TRBV6-5 and TRBJ1-3; unclear D gene. The CDR3 is 14 residues long. Per the germline V gene, CDR1 is MNHEY and CDR2 is SVGAGI. Trimming took off 4 bases at V and 2 bases at J, with 9 bases between the two ends. CDR3 loop: CASSLQRTGNTIYF. The CDR3 DNA follows: TGTGCCAGCAGTTTACAGAGAACTGGAAACACCATATATTTT.

This chain joins TRBV10-3 and TRBJ1-2; D is unclear. The CDR3 spans 12 residues. Germline V CDR1 and CDR2: ENHRY, SYGVKD. V shed 0 bases and J shed 7 bases, with 6 bases lying between them. The CDR3 loop reads CAISESEGGYTF. CDR3 DNA: TGTGCCATCAGTGAGTCAGAGGGTGGCTACACCTTC.

This clone came up a few times. The CDR3 here is CASSLEGAQNTIYF. In DNA form, the CDR3 reads TGTGCCAGCAGCTTAGAGGGGGCGCAGAACACCATATATTTT. The rearrangement uses TRBV7-9 and TRBJ1-3, with 7 nucleotides matching TRBD1. Germline CDR1 and CDR2: SEHNR and FQNEAQ (reference sequence). The CDR3 is 14 residues long. Unmatched junction bases numbered 4, after V lost 1 base and J lost 7 bases.

The table lists this clone with a few counts. The chain uses TRBV6-1 and TRBJ2-1; 10 bases map to TRBD2. Trimming took 1 base from V and 7 from J; bases not matched to a gene: 10. This CDR3 contains 17 residues. Germline V gene lookup returns CDR1 MNHNS and CDR2 SASEGT. CDR3 bases: TGTGCCAGCAGTGAAGGGAGGCTAGCGGGAGATGGGAATGAGCAGTTCTTC. Its protein is CASSEGRLAGDGNEQFF.

V gene TRBV21-1 combines with J gene TRBJ2-1; the D segment call TRBD2 is taken from the table without a DNA check. TRBV21-1 is an annotated pseudogene. The CDR3 runs 15 residues. CDR3 residues: CASSKNDYWDNEQFF. The CDR3 DNA sequence: TGTGCCAGCAGCAAAAACGACTATTGGGACAATGAGCAGTTCTTC.

The J gene is TRBJ1-1, the V gene TRBV4-2; D perhaps matches TRBD1 (6 bases). The germline V and J ends were trimmed by 0 bases and 6 bases, with 14 bases remaining between them. CDR3 length equals 15 residues. Germline values: CDR1 LGHNA, CDR2 YNFKEQ. The CDR3, as DNA: TGTGCCAGCAGCCAAGAAGGACAGAGGAAGGCTGAAGCTTTCTTT. Its protein product is CASSQEGQRKAEAFF.

V and J are TRBV9 and TRBJ2-1; D not resolved. Trimming removed 4 bases at V and 5 bases at J, with 10 bases between. This CDR3 contains 13 residues. Germline loops: CDR1 SGDLS, CDR2 YYNGEE. DNA of the CDR3: TGTGCCAGCAGCCCACTGAGCGACAATGAGCAGTTCTTC. The encoded protein is CASSPLSDNEQFF.

CDR3 DNA: TGTGCCAGCAGTGCTAGCCCCTCCTACGAGCAGTACTTC. Its translation: CASSASPSYEQYF. The rearrangement links TRBV25-1 to TRBJ2-7, with D maybe TRBD2 (5 bases). Germline values: CDR1 MGHDK, CDR2 SYGVNS. The CDR3 loop spans 13 amino acids. Trimming stripped 4 bases from V and 0 bases from J, with 7 bases between.

The chain employs TRBV7-2 and TRBJ1-2; the D is unclear. CDR3 length: 15 amino acids. CDR1 is SGHTA and CDR2 is FQGNSA in the germline V gene. Trimming took off 0 bases at V and 5 bases at J, with 13 bases between the two ends. The CDR3 protein is CASSLAAGKEYGYTF. CDR3 DNA sequence: TGTGCCAGCAGCTTAGCGGCGGGAAAGGAATATGGCTACACCTTC.